This T cell receptor (beta chain) derives from a study of OX40 agonist ivuxolimab in advanced cancers. Some background on the complete study: The costimulatory receptor OX40 (CD134) was targeted by ivuxolimab, a fully human IgG2 agonistic monoclonal antibody. Peripheral TCRbeta sequencing was intended to test whether TCR sequence diversity was altered and clonal T-cell expansion was caused by ivuxolimab. In the dose-escalation cohort, 82.7% of patients were male, and the mean age was 60 years with a range of about 20 to 90. Intravenous ivuxolimab was administered to patients every 2 weeks at six dose levels: 0.01, 0.1, 0.3, 1.5, 3 and 10 mg/kg. The paper covers the monotherapy dose-escalation part of the phase I ivuxolimab trial, which included N ≈ 57 patients. Partial responses were achieved by three dose-escalation patients, of whom one had hepatocellular carcinoma and two had cutaneous melanoma. Patients were allowed to have had prior anti-PD-1, anti-PD-L1 or anti-CTLA-4 therapy, and 30% to 40% of the dose-escalation patients had previously received checkpoint inhibitors. Of the approximately 54 patients in dose escalation, about 20 had hepatocellular carcinoma, about 15 had melanoma, 9 had renal cell carcinoma and 9 had head and neck cancer. Here is what the overall study found, with its caveats: The antigen specificity of the clonally expanded peripheral T cells was not determined. Low levels of normalized T-cell clonal expansion were also seen in some patients who did not respond. At doses of 0.1 to 3.0 mg/kg, clonal expansion of both CD4+ and CD8+ T cells in blood was seen between baseline and week 6. After ivuxolimab, CD8+ T cells had more expanded clones than CD4+ T cells on average. Partial responders in the 0.1-3.0 mg/kg groups had among the lowest normalized peripheral clonal expansion, especially among CD8+ T cells.

To sequence the TCRbeta CDR3 region, genomic DNA was isolated from the sorted cells. TCRbeta CDR3 regions were sequenced using the immunoSEQ Assay. The clones in this table, taken by TCRdb from immuneACCESS, are in-frame only. Not every clone is retained; where verified, under half of the shortfall comes from an unresolved V gene, and the cause of the rest is unknown. The sample data list 53,000 or so clones, and 88% of these were observed just once. Together, the top ten hold 1.5% of the sample. The germline V gene gives CDR1 as MDHEN and CDR2 as SYDVKM. The junction carries 9 bases between V and J, which are trimmed by 6 bases and 1 base respectively. Counted from cysteine to phenylalanine, this CDR3 has 13 amino acids. The CDR3 DNA has 39 bases and is translated from base 1. Patients with autoimmune disease history or receiving systemic immunosuppression were excluded from the trial. In every dose cohort, peripheral blood was drawn for TCR sequencing at baseline, cycle 4 day 1, and cycle 7 day 1. The samples were drawn from a first-in-human, open-label, multicenter phase I dose-escalation trial of ivuxolimab. Adults with locally advanced or metastatic melanoma, renal cell carcinoma, hepatocellular carcinoma or head and neck squamous cell carcinoma were enrolled in the trial. Before TCR sequencing, CD4+ T cells and CD8+ T cells from peripheral blood were sorted into separate populations.

For this clone: What this receptor recognizes is not known. One base away there is no much larger clone; base qualities are not given.

This receptor was taken from an adult with an advanced solid tumor such as melanoma, head and neck, liver or kidney cancer. The sequence is built from TRBV28 and TRBJ1-2, with TRBD1 as a weak D call on 5 bases. This material consisted of CD4+ or CD8+ T cells sorted from blood, taken in a trial of the OX40 agonist ivuxolimab. The DNA sequence follows: TGTGCCAGCAGCCCGACAGTTAACTATGGCTACACCTTC. Its translation is CASSPTVNYGYTF.